This TCR beta chain was sequenced during a study of blood T cell repertoires in COVID-19. Study at large: The United States, Italy and Spain provided the acute and convalescent COVID-19 samples.

Trimming removed 7 bases from V and 2 bases from J, with 19 bases in between. The CDR3 runs 16 residues. The germline V gene encodes CDR1 MDHEN and CDR2 SYDVKM. Profiling relied on immunoSEQ multiplex PCR, and the TCRdb table lists in-frame clones only, not all of them. The sample carries about 340,000 clones, roughly nine tenths recorded once. Sequencing was done on a sample of PBMCs or T cells enriched from blood (not recorded which). This clonotype originated in a woman aged 30 to 39 who had recovered from COVID-19. The gene calls are TRBV28 and TRBJ2-3, with D maybe TRBD2 (6 bases). The CDR3 loop is CASKPRSGPSTDTQYF. CDR3 in DNA: TGTGCCAGCAAGCCCAGAAGCGGGCCTTCCACAGATACGCAGTATTTT.